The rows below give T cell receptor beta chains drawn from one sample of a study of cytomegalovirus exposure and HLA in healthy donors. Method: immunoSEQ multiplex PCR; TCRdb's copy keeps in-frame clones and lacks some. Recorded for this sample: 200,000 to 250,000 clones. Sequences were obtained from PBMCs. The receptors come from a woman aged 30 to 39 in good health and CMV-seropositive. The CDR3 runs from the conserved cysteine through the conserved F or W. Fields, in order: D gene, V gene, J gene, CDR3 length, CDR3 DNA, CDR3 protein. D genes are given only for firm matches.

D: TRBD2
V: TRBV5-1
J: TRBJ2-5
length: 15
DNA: TGCGCCAGCAGCTCCGGGACTAGCGGATTAGAGACCCAGTACTTC
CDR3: CASSSGTSGLETQYF

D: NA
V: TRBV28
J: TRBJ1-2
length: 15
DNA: TGTGCCAGCAGCCGCAACAGGGTATGGGACTATGGCTACACCTTC
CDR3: CASSRNRVWDYGYTF

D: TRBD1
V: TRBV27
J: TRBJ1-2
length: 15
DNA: TGTGCCAGCAGTCCCAGGGCCCCAGGGGGTATGGGCTACACCTTC
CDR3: CASSPRAPGGMGYTF

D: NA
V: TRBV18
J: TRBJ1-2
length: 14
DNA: TGTGCCAGCTCACCGACCGGTCTGCGCGGTGGCTACACCTTC
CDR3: CASSPTGLRGGYTF

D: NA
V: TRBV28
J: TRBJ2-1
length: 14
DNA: TGTGCCAGCAGTTTTGTCGGGAGCGACAATGAGCAGTTCTTC
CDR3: CASSFVGSDNEQFF

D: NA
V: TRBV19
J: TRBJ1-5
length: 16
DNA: TGTGCCAGTAGTATATTGGCAGGTTCAAGCAATCAGCCCCAGCATTTT
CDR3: CASSILAGSSNQPQHF

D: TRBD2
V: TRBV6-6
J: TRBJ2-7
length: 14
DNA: TGTGCCAGCAGTTGGGATTTAGCGGGAGCCGAGCAGTACTTC
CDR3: CASSWDLAGAEQYF

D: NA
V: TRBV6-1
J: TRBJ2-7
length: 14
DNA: TGTGCCAGCAGTGAATGGGGAGTGGGGAGCGAGCAGTACTTC
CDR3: CASSEWGVGSEQYF

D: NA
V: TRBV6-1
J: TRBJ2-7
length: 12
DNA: TGTGCCAGCAGTTTACCGACTGTCGAGCAGTACTTC
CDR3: CASSLPTVEQYF

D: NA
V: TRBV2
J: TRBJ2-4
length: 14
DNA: TGTGCCAGCACCGCGGACATCATCGGAAACATTCAGTACTTC
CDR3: CASTADIIGNIQYF

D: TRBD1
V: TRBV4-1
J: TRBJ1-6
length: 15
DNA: TGCGCCAGCAGAAACGGACAGGGCTTCAATTCACCCCTCCACTTT
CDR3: CASRNGQGFNSPLHF

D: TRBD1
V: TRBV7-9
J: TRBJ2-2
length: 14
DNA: TGTGCCAGCAGCTCGGGACAGGGAAACGGGGAGCTGTTTTTT
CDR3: CASSSGQGNGELFF

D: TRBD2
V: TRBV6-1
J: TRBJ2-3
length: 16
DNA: TGTGCCAGCAGTGGATCCGGGACTAGCAGGGGAGATACGCAGTATTTT
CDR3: CASSGSGTSRGDTQYF

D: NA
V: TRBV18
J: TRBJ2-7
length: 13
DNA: TGTGCCAGCTCACCACCCTCCGGCTACGAGCAGTACTTC
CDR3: CASSPPSGYEQYF

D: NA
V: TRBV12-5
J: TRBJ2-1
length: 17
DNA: TGTGCTAGTGGTTTGGTTAGCGGAGGGATCCTGGCCAATGAGCAGCTCTTC
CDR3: CASGLVSGGILANEQLF

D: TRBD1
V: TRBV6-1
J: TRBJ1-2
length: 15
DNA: TGTGCCAGCAGTGAGATGACAGGGCCTAACTATGGCTACACCTTC
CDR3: CASSEMTGPNYGYTF

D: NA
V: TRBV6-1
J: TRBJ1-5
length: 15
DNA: TGTGCCAGCAGTGAACAGGGGACAACCCGTCAGCCCCAGCATTTT
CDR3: CASSEQGTTRQPQHF

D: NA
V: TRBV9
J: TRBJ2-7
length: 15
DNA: TGTGCCAGCAGCGTAGATGCAGGGGCTCCCTACGAGCAGTACTTC
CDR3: CASSVDAGAPYEQYF

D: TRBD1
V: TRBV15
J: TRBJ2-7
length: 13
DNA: TGTGCCACCAGCCGGGACAGTTACTACGAGCAGTACTTC
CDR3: CATSRDSYYEQYF

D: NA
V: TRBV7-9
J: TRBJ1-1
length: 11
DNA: TGTGCCAGCAGCTGGGGCTCAGAAGCTTTCTTT
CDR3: CASSWGSEAFF

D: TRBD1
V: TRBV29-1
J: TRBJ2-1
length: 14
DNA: TGCAGCGCCATGACAGGGCGTGGATACAATGAGCAGTTCTTC
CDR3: CSAMTGRGYNEQFF

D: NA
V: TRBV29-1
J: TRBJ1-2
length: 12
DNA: TGCAGCGTTGAAAAGGGGCATCTTGGCTACACCTTC
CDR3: CSVEKGHLGYTF

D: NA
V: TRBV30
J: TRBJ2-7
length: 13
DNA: TGTGCCTGGAGTGTAGGGACACTCTACGAGCAGTACTTC
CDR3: CAWSVGTLYEQYF

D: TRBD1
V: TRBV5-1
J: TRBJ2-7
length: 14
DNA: TGCGCCAGCAGCACAACCGGGACAGGCTACGAGCAGTACTTC
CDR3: CASSTTGTGYEQYF

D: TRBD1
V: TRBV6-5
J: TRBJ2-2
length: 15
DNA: TGTGCCAGCAGCGAGGGACAGGGGCACACCGGGGAGCTGTTTTTT
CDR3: CASSEGQGHTGELFF

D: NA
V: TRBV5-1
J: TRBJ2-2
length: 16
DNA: TGCGCCAGCAGCTTGGGCAGGGGAGTCAACACCGGGGAGCTGTTTTTT
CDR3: CASSLGRGVNTGELFF

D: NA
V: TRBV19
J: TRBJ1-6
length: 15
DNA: TGTGCCAGTAGCCTTTTACAGGGAGAGGATTCACCCCTCCACTTT
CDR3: CASSLLQGEDSPLHF

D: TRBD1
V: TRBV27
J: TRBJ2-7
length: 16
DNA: TGTGCCAGCAGTCCTGGGCCGGGACAGGTAACCTACGAGCAGTACTTC
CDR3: CASSPGPGQVTYEQYF

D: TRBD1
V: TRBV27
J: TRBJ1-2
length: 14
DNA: TGTGCCAGCAGTGGAACACAGGGGGCCTATGGCTACACCTTC
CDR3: CASSGTQGAYGYTF